These T cell receptor beta chains were read from a single sample in a study of spatial heterogeneity in lung cancer. TCRdb itself ran the 5' RACE reads through MiXCR, one entry per CDR3 protein. The sample holds around 92,000 distinct CDR3 sequences, around 12% seen once. Sequencing was performed on PBMCs, taken at surgery. These receptors were taken from a male donor with early-stage non-small cell lung cancer. The CDR3 runs from the conserved cysteine through the conserved F or W. A D gene is named only where the DNA matches it firmly. Some rows have no size entry. The others give once, few or many, or a class for an expanded clone.

>TRBV6-5|few|TRBJ1-1|.
TGTGCCAGCAGTTATGCCTCCACGGCTTTCTTT
CASSYASTAFF
>TRBV27|.|TRBJ2-7|TRBD2
TGTGCCAGCAGTCTTACTAGCGGATTCTACGAGCAGTACTTC
CASSLTSGFYEQYF
>TRBV12-3/TRBV12-4|.|TRBJ1-2|TRBD1
TGTGCCAGCAGTTTCCGGGACAGCTATGGCTACACCTTC
CASSFRDSYGYTF
>TRBV7-9|.|TRBJ2-7|TRBD2
TGTGCCAGCAGCTTACCTGGCGGGGGGGAGCAGTACTTC
CASSLPGGGEQYF
>TRBV4-3|many|TRBJ2-7|TRBD2
TGCGCCAGCAGCCGACTAGCGGAGGCCCCCGAGCAGTACTTC
CASSRLAEAPEQYF
>TRBV7-3|many|TRBJ1-1|.
TGTGCCAGCAGCTTAAACAGGATGAACACTGAAGCTTTCTTT
CASSLNRMNTEAFF
>TRBV28|many|TRBJ2-1|.
TGTGCCAGCAGTTTATCGGCGGTTTCGTCCTACAATGAGCAGTTCTTC
CASSLSAVSSYNEQFF
>TRBV27|many|TRBJ2-7|TRBD2
TGTGCCAGCAGTTTATTGGGGACTAGCAGCTACGAGCAGTACTTC
CASSLLGTSSYEQYF
>TRBV20-1|few|TRBJ2-7|.
TGCAGTGCTAGAGTTAGCTGGTACGAGCAGTACTTC
CSARVSWYEQYF
>TRBV27|few|TRBJ2-7|.
TGTGCCAGCAGTTCAGGGGACCCTTCCTACGAGCAGTACTTC
CASSSGDPSYEQYF
>TRBV15|few|TRBJ2-1|TRBD2
TGTGCCACCAGCACGTTTAAGGAGGTAGCGGGACACAATGAGCAGTTCTTC
CATSTFKEVAGHNEQFF
>TRBV28|many|TRBJ2-1|TRBD2
TGTGCCAGCAGTTTCGGGGGGGTGAATGAGCAGTTCTTC
CASSFGGVNEQFF
>TRBV20-1|.|TRBJ2-5|TRBD2
TGCAGTGCTAGGCCCGGGACTAGCGGGGGACAAGAGACCCAGTACTTC
CSARPGTSGGQETQYF